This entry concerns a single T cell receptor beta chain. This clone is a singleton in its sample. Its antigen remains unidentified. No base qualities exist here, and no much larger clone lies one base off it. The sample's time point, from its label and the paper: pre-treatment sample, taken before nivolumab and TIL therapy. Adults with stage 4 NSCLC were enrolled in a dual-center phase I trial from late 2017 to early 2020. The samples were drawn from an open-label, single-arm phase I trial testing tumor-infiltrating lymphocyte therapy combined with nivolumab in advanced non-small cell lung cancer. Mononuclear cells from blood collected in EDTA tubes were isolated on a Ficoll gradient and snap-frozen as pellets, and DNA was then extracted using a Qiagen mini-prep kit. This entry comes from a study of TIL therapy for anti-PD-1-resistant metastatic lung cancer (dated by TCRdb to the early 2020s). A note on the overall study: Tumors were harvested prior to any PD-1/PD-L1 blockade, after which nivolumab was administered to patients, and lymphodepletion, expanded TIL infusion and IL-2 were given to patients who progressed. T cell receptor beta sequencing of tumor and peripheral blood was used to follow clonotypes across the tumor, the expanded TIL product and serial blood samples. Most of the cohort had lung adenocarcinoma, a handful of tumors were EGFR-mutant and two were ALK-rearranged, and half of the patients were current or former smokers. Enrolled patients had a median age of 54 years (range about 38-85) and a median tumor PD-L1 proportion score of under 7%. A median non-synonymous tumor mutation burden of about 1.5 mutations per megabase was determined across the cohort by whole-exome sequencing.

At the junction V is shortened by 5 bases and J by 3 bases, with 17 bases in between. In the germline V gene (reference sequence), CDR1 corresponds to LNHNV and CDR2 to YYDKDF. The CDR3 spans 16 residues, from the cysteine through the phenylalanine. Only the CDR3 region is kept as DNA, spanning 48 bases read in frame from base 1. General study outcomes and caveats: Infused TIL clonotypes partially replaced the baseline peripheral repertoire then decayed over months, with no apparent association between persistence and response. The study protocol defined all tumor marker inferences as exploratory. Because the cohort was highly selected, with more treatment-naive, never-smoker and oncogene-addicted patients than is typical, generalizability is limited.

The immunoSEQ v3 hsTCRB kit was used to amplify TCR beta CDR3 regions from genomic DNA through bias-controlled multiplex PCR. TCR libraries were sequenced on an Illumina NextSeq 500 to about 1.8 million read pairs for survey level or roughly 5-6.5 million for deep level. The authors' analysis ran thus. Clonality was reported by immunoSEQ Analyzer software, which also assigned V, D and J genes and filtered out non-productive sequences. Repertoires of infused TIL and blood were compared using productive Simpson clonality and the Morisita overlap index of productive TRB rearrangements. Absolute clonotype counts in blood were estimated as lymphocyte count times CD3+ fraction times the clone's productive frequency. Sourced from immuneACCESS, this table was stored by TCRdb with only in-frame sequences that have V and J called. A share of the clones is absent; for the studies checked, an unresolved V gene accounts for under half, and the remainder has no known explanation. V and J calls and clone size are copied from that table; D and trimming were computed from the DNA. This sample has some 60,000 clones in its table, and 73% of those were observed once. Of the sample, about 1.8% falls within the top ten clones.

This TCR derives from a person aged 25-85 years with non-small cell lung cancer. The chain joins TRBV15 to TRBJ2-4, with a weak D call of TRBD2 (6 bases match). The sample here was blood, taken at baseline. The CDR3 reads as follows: CATSPSPEGIKNIQYF. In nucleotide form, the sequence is TGTGCCACCAGCCCCAGTCCGGAGGGGATCAAAAACATTCAGTACTTC.